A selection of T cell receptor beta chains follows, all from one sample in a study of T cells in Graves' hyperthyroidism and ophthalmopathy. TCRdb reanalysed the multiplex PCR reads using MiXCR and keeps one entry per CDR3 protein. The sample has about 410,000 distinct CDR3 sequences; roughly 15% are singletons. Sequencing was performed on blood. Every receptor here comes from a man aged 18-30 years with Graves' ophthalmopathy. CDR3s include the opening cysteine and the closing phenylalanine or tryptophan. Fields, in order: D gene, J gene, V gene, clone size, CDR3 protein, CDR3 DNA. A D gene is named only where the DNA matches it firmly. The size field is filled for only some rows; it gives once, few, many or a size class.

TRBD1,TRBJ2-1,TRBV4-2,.,CASSRNRDRDYNEQFF,TGTGCCAGCAGCCGTAACCGGGACAGGGACTACAATGAGCAGTTCTTC
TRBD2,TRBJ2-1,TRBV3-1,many,CASSQDLAGGPGEQFF,TGTGCCAGCAGCCAAGATTTAGCGGGAGGGCCTGGTGAGCAGTTCTTC
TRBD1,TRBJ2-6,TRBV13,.,CASSVTGTGGRGANVLTF,TGTGCCAGCAGCGTAACCGGGACAGGGGGCCGTGGGGCCAACGTCCTGACTTTC
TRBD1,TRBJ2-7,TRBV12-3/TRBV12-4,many,CASSYRTGGYEQYF,TGTGCCAGCAGTTACAGGACAGGGGGCTACGAGCAGTACTTC
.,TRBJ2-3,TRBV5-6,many,CASSLRGVRGADTQYF,TGTGCCAGCAGCTTGAGGGGAGTCCGGGGTGCAGATACGCAGTATTTT
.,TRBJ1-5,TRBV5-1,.,CASSLEADQPQHF,TGCGCCAGCAGCTTGGAAGCGGATCAGCCCCAGCATTTT
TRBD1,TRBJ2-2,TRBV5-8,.,CASSLAQGATGELFF,TGTGCCAGCAGCTTGGCTCAGGGGGCGACCGGGGAGCTGTTTTTT
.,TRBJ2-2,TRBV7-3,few,CASSLGLPGTGELFF,TGTGCCAGCAGCCTAGGACTCCCTGGGACCGGGGAGCTGTTTTTT
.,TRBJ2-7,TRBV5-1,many,CASSLVGDPRLEQYF,TGCGCCAGCAGCTTGGTGGGAGACCCTAGACTCGAGCAGTACTTC
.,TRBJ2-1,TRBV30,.,CAWSVLGRNEQFF,TGTGCCTGGAGTGTACTGGGACGTAATGAGCAGTTCTTC
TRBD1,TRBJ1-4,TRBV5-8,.,CASSSTGGEEKLFF,TGTGCCAGCAGCAGTACAGGGGGCGAGGAAAAACTGTTTTTT
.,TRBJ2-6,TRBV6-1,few,CASSNGRYSGANVLTF,TGTGCCAGCAGCAATGGACGGTACTCTGGGGCCAACGTCCTGACTTTC
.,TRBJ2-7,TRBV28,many,CATSGVPTYEQYF,TGTGCCACAAGCGGAGTACCAACCTACGAGCAGTACTTC
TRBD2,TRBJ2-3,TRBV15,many,CATSRGLAGGTDTQYF,TGTGCCACCAGCAGAGGACTAGCGGGGGGCACAGATACGCAGTATTTT
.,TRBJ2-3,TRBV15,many,CATSPGQWGGDTQYF,TGTGCCACCAGCCCTGGACAGTGGGGGGGAGATACGCAGTATTTT
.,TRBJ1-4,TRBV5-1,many,CASSTTVGQTNGKLFF,TGCGCCAGCAGCACAACAGTCGGGCAAACTAATGGAAAACTGTTTTTT
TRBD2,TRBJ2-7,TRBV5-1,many,CASSPRTSAVSYEQYF,TGCGCCAGCAGCCCGAGGACTAGCGCCGTCTCCTACGAGCAGTACTTC
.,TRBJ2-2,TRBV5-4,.,CASSHPGTQTGELFF,TGTGCCAGCAGCCACCCCGGGACGCAGACCGGGGAGCTGTTTTTT
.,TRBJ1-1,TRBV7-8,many,CASSLISNTEAFF,TGTGCCAGCAGCTTAATTTCGAACACTGAAGCTTTCTTT
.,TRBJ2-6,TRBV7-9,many,CASIGDSGANVLTF,TGTGCCAGCATTGGGGACTCTGGGGCCAACGTCCTGACTTTC
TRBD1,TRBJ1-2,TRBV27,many,CASRETGGVSYGYTF,TGTGCCAGCAGGGAGACAGGGGGCGTGAGCTATGGCTACACCTTC
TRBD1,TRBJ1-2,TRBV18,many,CASSPWGTGDGYTF,TGTGCCAGCTCACCATGGGGGACAGGGGATGGCTACACCTTC
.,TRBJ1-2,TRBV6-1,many,CASTKGGYGYTF,TGTGCCAGCACCAAGGGCGGTTATGGCTACACCTTC
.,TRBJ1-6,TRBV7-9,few,CASSHPSRDGANSPLHF,TGTGCCAGCAGCCACCCTTCCCGGGACGGGGCGAATTCACCCCTCCACTTT
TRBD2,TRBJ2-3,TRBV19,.,CASTSKRRTSGATDTQYF,TGTGCCAGTACCTCAAAAAGGAGGACTAGCGGGGCCACAGATACGCAGTATTTT
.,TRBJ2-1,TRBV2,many,CASRLTLNEQFF,TGTGCCAGCAGGTTGACTTTGAATGAGCAGTTCTTC
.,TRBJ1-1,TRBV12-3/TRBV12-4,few,CASSRQPTEAFF,TGTGCCAGCAGTCGACAACCCACTGAAGCTTTCTTT
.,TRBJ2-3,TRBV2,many,CASSGYRPDGTDTQYF,TGTGCCAGCAGTGGTTATAGACCCGACGGCACAGATACGCAGTATTTT
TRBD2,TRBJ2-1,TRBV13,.,CASSSLGTSGANEQFF,TGTGCCAGCAGCTCCCTCGGGACTAGCGGGGCCAATGAGCAGTTCTTC
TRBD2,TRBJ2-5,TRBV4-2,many,CASSQGLAGQTQYF,TGTGCCAGCAGCCAAGGACTAGCCGGCCAGACCCAGTACTTC
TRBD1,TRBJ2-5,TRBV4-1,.,CASSDRDRVPRASETQYF,TGCGCCAGCAGCGACCGGGACAGGGTTCCGCGGGCAAGTGAGACCCAGTACTTC
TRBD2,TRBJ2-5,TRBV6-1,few,CASSFSGGLGETQYF,TGTGCCAGCAGCTTTAGCGGGGGGCTCGGAGAGACCCAGTACTTC
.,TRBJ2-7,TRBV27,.,CASSWAGEGNEQYF,TGTGCCAGCAGTTGGGCAGGGGAGGGGAATGAGCAGTACTTC
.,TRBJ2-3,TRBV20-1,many,CSAPYVDTQYF,TGCAGTGCTCCCTATGTAGATACGCAGTATTTT
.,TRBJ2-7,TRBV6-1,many,CASSEGTQGAYEQYF,TGTGCCAGCAGTGAAGGAACCCAGGGAGCCTACGAGCAGTACTTC
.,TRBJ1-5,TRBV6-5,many,CASSYSYSYQPQHF,TGTGCCAGCAGTTACTCGTACAGCTATCAGCCCCAGCATTTT
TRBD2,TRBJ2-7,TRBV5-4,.,CASSSDWWGRTRSYEQYF,TGTGCCAGCAGCTCCGATTGGTGGGGTCGGACTAGGTCCTACGAGCAGTACTTC
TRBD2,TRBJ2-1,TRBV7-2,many,CASSWRDRTSGRLSNEQFF,TGTGCCAGCAGCTGGAGGGATCGTACTAGCGGGAGACTATCCAATGAGCAGTTCTTC
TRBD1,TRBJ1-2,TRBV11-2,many,CASSFGDSIYYGYTF,TGTGCCAGCAGCTTTGGGGACAGTATATACTATGGCTACACCTTC
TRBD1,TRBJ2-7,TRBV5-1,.,CASSSGDRERGEQYF,TGCGCCAGCAGCTCGGGGGACAGGGAAAGAGGCGAGCAGTACTTC
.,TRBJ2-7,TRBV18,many,CASSPPLGQEYEQYF,TGTGCCAGCTCACCACCCCTAGGACAAGAGTACGAGCAGTACTTC
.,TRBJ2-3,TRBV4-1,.,CASSRGLGATTDTQYF,TGCGCCAGCAGCCGGGGCCTGGGGGCCACCACAGATACGCAGTATTTT